Following are 21 T cell receptor beta chains from one sample sequenced in a study of CD8+ T cells in alopecia areata. Following RNA extraction, reverse transcription yielded cDNA that acted as the sequencing template. The protocol was immunoSEQ multiplex PCR, while the TCRdb copy is restricted to in-frame clones and leaves out a portion. The sample has 25,000 to 35,000 clones, approximately 56% seen once. Sequenced input: NKG2D-high CD8+ T cells sorted from blood. All receptors derive from a human donor with alopecia areata.

V is TRBV7-8 and J is TRBJ2-1; 9 nucleotides match TRBD1. The germline gives CDR1 SGHVS, CDR2 FQNEAQ. The CDR3 contains 15 residues. V was pared by 6 bases and J by 7 bases, with 10 bases of the junction left unmatched. CDR3 residues: CASSWGQGRGNEQFF. CDR3 sequence (DNA): TGTGCCAGCAGTTGGGGACAGGGAAGAGGGAATGAGCAGTTCTTC.

This clone has only a few counts. V gene TRBV29-1 combines with J gene TRBJ2-1; TRBD2 matches at 9 bases. After removal of 0 bases from V and 8 bases from J, the junction contained 11 bases not matched to a gene. This CDR3 spans 16 amino acids. The V gene's germline CDR1 is SQVTM and CDR2 ANQGSEA. The CDR3 sequence: CSVEDAGTSPRDEQFF. CDR3 coding DNA: TGCAGCGTTGAAGATGCAGGGACTAGCCCTAGGGATGAGCAGTTCTTC.

The chain combines TRBV6-1 with TRBJ2-7; D is unclear. V was trimmed by 3 bases and J by 4 bases, leaving 7 bases between them. Looked up from germline, CDR1 is MNHNS and CDR2 is SASEGT. This CDR3 contains 12 residues. The CDR3 sequence: CASSDRGYEQYF. The CDR3 DNA reads as TGTGCCAGCAGTGATCGTGGTTACGAGCAGTACTTC.

J is TRBJ2-1 and V is TRBV30, with TRBD2 matching over 8 bases. This CDR3 has 15 residues. CDR1 is GTSNPN, CDR2 SVGIG, per germline (reference sequence). J lost 9 bases, V lost 2 bases, and 12 bases had no gene match. The CDR3: CAWSYVAGSLGEQFF. Written as DNA, the CDR3 is TGTGCCTGGAGTTATGTAGCGGGATCTCTCGGTGAGCAGTTCTTC.

V gene TRBV28 combines with J gene TRBJ2-7; no clear D gene. This CDR3 has 12 residues. Germline-derived CDR1 and CDR2 are MDHEN and SYDVKM. Trimming removed 3 bases at V and 1 base at J, with 4 bases between. The CDR3 region has the DNA TGTGCCAGCAGTTTTACGTCCTACGAGCAGTACTTC. Protein sequence: CASSFTSYEQYF. Filled out from reference TRBV28 and TRBJ2-7, the complete variable domain reads DVKVTQSSRYLVKRTGEKVFLECVQDMDHENMFWYRQDPGLGLRLIYFSYDVKMKEKGDIPEGYSVSREKKERFSLILESASTNQTSMYLCASSFTSYEQYFGPGTRLTVT.

This chain links TRBV27 with TRBJ2-1; the D call may be TRBD1 or TRBD2 (6 bases each). This CDR3 has 15 amino acids. The V end lost 5 bases, the J end lost 3 bases, and 14 bases lay between the germline ends. The V gene's germline CDR1 is MNHEY and CDR2 SMNVEV (reference sequence). CDR3 residues: CASSPGDFLYNEQFF. DNA of the CDR3: TGTGCCAGCAGTCCAGGGGACTTCCTCTACAATGAGCAGTTCTTC.

The chain links TRBV23-1 to TRBJ2-1; D uncertain. TRBV23-1 is placed among ORFs of uncertain function. V was pared by 6 bases and J by 2 bases, with 20 bases between. The CDR3 runs 17 residues. CDR3 nucleotide sequence: TGCGCCAGCAGGTCGGCGGCCAGTATTGTGACCTACAATGAGCAGTTCTTC. It codes for CASRSAASIVTYNEQFF.

This clone has a handful of counts. The rearrangement joins TRBV4-1 to TRBJ2-7; D could derive from TRBD1 or TRBD2 (5 bases each). The V end was cut by 2 bases, the J end by 0 bases, with 8 bases between. The CDR3 spans 14 residues. Per germline, CDR1 MGHRA and CDR2 YSYEKL. CDR3 amino acids: CASSQWGSSYEQYF. CDR3 DNA: TGCGCCAGCAGCCAATGGGGGAGCTCCTACGAGCAGTACTTC.

As to this clone: The same CDR3 can be traced to other DNA sequences in this sample. The rearrangement joins TRBV2 to TRBJ2-7; the D gene is possibly TRBD1 (6 bases). The V end was cut by 2 bases, the J end by 4 bases, with 15 bases between. The CDR3 has 15 amino acids. The germline gives CDR1 SNHLY, CDR2 FYNNEI. CDR3: CASSERGQGSYEQYF. The CDR3 nucleotides read TGTGCCAGCAGTGAACGAGGGCAGGGGTCGTACGAGCAGTACTTC.

The V and J genes are TRBV2 and TRBJ2-3; 7 bases line up with TRBD1. The CDR3 runs to 15 residues. In germline, CDR1 is SNHLY, CDR2 FYNNEI. Unmatched junction bases numbered 10, after V lost 7 bases and J lost 3 bases. The DNA of the CDR3 is TGTGCCAGCAATCTCCCTGGGACAGAAACAGATACGCAGTATTTT. It codes for CASNLPGTETDTQYF.

This clone was seen a single time. This chain uses TRBV29-1 with TRBJ1-1; the D is unclear. Trimming took off 2 bases at V and 5 bases at J, with 15 bases between the two ends. Germline V gives CDR1 SQVTM, CDR2 ANQGSEA. This CDR3 contains 14 residues. The CDR3 protein is CSVEKVVGLTEAFF. CDR3 nucleotides: TGCAGCGTTGAAAAGGTGGTTGGCTTGACTGAAGCTTTCTTT.

The rearrangement uses TRBV2 and TRBJ2-1, with 14 bases matching TRBD2. Germline V gives CDR1 SNHLY, CDR2 FYNNEI. V shed 0 bases, J shed 9 bases, and the junction held 4 bases outside the gene matches. This CDR3 spans 16 amino acids. The CDR3 region is CASSEALGLAGAEQFF. The DNA for the CDR3 is TGTGCCAGCAGTGAAGCGCTGGGACTAGCGGGAGCTGAGCAGTTCTTC.

The V call is TRBV30, the J call TRBJ1-5; maybe TRBD1 (5 bases). V lost 0 bases and J lost 3, with 9 bases in between. The CDR3 is 14 amino acids. Germline loops: CDR1 GTSNPN, CDR2 SVGIG (reference sequence). CDR3 DNA: TGTGCCTGGAGTGTGGGGGAGACCAATCAGCCCCAGCATTTT. It translates to CAWSVGETNQPQHF.

The chain has TRBV4-3 and TRBJ1-6; 8 nucleotides line up with TRBD1. V lost 0 bases, J lost 10 bases, and 8 bases stayed unmatched. CDR3 length: 16 residues. Germline CDR1 reads LGHNA; CDR2 reads YSLEER. This CDR3 reads CASSQDSDRAGSPLHF. The CDR3 DNA is TGCGCCAGCAGCCAAGACTCGGACAGGGCAGGGTCACCCCTCCACTTT.

This clone was detected a few times. V and J are TRBV27 and TRBJ2-1; 13 bases agree with TRBD2. V shed 3 bases and J 7 bases; nucleotides not matched to a gene: 9. Germline V lookup: CDR1 MNHEY, CDR2 SMNVEV (reference sequence). This CDR3 has 17 amino acids. The CDR3 protein is CASSFRTSGRVLNEQFF. Here the CDR3 DNA reads TGTGCCAGCAGTTTTCGGACTAGCGGGAGAGTATTGAATGAGCAGTTCTTC.

The chain couples TRBV27 to TRBJ2-3; 8 bases are shared with TRBD2. CDR1 is MNHEY, CDR2 SMNVEV, per germline (reference sequence). The J segment lost 2 bases and the V segment lost 5 bases, leaving 15 bases of the junction unmatched. This CDR3 has 18 residues. The CDR3 nucleotides are TGTGCCAGCAGTAAAGGAGAGCCACGTAGCGGGGACACAGATACGCAGTATTTT. This codes for CASSKGEPRSGDTDTQYF.

The chain joins TRBV6-6 to TRBJ2-5; 9 bases agree with TRBD2. Per germline, CDR1 MNHNY and CDR2 SVGAGI (reference sequence). CDR3 length: 16 amino acids. J lost 2 bases, V lost 5 bases, and 9 bases had no gene match. The CDR3 DNA sequence: TGTGCCAGCAGTACCCAGGCTAGCGGGATACAAGAGACCCAGTACTTC. Amino acid sequence: CASSTQASGIQETQYF.

The gene calls are TRBV4-3 and TRBJ2-3; D uncertain. The V gene lost 4 bases and the J gene lost 3 bases, with 11 bases spanning the gap. Germline V lookup: CDR1 LGHNA, CDR2 YSLEER. The CDR3 contains 14 residues. The CDR3 loop is CASSPGVGTDTQYF. CDR3 coding DNA: TGCGCCAGCAGCCCTGGAGTAGGGACAGATACGCAGTATTTT.

The V and J genes are TRBV5-6 and TRBJ2-1, with D maybe TRBD2 (6 bases). Trimming took 1 base from V and 6 from J, leaving 14 bases between them. Per germline, CDR1 SGHDT and CDR2 YYEEEE. This CDR3 is 15 amino acids long. As DNA, the CDR3 is TGTGCCAGCAGCTTGACAGCCGGAGGGGCCAATGAGCAGTTCTTC. Translating it yields CASSLTAGGANEQFF. The whole variable domain, filled in from reference TRBV5-6 and TRBJ2-1, reads DAGVTQSPTHLIKTRGQQVTLRCSPKSGHDTVSWYQQALGQGPQFIFQYYEEEERQRGNFPDRFSGHQFPNYSSELNVNALLLGDSALYLCASSLTAGGANEQFFGPGTRLTVL.

This chain connects TRBV5-4 to TRBJ2-7, with D possibly TRBD1 on 5 matching bases. CDR3 size: 14 residues. Trimming removed 5 bases at V and 0 bases at J, with 12 bases between. Germline V lookup: CDR1 SGHNT, CDR2 YYREEE (reference sequence). The CDR3 DNA follows: TGTGCCAGCAGTTCGCTGGACACCTCCTACGAGCAGTACTTC. Residues: CASSSLDTSYEQYF.

The table lists this clone with a count of one. The chain is built from TRBV19 and TRBJ1-2, with D uncertain. With 2 bases removed from V and 0 bases from J, the gap between germline ends came to 7 bases. CDR3 length equals 14 residues. Germline V gene sequence: CDR1 LNHDA, CDR2 SQIVND (reference sequence). As DNA, the CDR3 is TGTGCCAGTAGTATATTATCTTCTAACTATGGCTACACCTTC. Translated, it gives CASSILSSNYGYTF. The full variable domain, with the rest looked up from reference TRBV19 and TRBJ1-2, is DGGITQSPKYLFRKEGQNVTLSCEQNLNHDAMYWYRQDPGQGLRLIYYSQIVNDFQKGDIAEGYSVSREKKESFPLTVTSAQKNPTAFYLCASSILSSNYGYTFGSGTRLTVV.